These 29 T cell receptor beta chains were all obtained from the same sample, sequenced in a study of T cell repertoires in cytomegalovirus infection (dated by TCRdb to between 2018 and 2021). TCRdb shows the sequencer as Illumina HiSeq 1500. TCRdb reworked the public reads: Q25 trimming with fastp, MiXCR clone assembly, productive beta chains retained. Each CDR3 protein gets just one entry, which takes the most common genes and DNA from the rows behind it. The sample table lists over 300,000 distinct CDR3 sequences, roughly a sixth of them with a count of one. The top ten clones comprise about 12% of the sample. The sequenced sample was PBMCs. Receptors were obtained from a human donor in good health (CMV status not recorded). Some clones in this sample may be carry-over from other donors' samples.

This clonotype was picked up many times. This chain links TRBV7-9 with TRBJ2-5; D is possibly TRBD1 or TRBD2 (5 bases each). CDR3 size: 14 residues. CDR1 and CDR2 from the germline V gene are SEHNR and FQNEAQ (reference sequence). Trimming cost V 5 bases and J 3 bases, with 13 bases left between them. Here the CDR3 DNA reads TGTGCCAGCAGCAGAACCGGGGCAGAAGAGACCCAGTACTTC. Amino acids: CASSRTGAEETQYF.

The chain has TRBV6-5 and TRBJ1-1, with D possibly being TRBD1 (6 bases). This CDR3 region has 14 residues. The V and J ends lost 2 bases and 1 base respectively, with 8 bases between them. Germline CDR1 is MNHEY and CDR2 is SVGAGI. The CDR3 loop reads CASSYNRANTEAFF. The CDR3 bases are TGTGCCAGCAGTTACAACAGGGCGAACACTGAAGCTTTCTTT.

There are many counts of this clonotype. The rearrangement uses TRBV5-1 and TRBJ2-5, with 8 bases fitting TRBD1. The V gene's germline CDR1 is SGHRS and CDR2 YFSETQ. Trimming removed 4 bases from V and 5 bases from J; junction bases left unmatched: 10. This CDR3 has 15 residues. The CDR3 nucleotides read TGCGCCAGCAGCCTAAACAGGGGGACTGGGGAGACCCAGTACTTC. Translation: CASSLNRGTGETQYF.

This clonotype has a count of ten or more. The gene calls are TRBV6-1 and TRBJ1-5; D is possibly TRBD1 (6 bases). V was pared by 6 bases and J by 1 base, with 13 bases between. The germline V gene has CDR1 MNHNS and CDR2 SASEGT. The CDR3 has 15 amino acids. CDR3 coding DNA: TGTGCCAGCAGCCCCGAGGGGGGGAGCAATCAGCCCCAGCATTTT. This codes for CASSPEGGSNQPQHF.

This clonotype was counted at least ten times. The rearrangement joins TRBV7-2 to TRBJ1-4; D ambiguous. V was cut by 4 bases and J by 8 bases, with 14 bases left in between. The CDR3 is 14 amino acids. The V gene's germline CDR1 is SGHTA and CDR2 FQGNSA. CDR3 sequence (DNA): TGTGCCAGCAGCTCGGCAGGATCACGAGAAAAACTGTTTTTT. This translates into CASSSAGSREKLFF.

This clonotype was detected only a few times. The CDR3 sequence: CASSRRRDAEAFF. DNA for the CDR3: TGTGCCAGCAGTCGAAGACGGGATGCTGAAGCTTTCTTT. V usage is TRBV6-5 and J usage is TRBJ1-1; D gene uncertain. Trimming cost V 5 bases and J 6 bases, with 13 bases left between them. The germline gives CDR1 MNHEY, CDR2 SVGAGI. The CDR3 totals 13 residues.

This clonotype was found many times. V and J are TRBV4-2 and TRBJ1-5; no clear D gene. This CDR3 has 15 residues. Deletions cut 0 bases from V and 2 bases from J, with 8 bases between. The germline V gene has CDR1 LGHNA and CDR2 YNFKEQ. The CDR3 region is CASSQDRAGNQPQHF. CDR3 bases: TGTGCCAGCAGCCAAGATCGGGCGGGCAATCAGCCCCAGCATTTT.

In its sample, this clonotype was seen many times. The CDR3 loop reads CASSLTGDRGNQPQHF. The CDR3 DNA sequence: TGTGCCAGCAGCCTCACAGGGGACAGAGGCAATCAGCCCCAGCATTTT. The chain employs TRBV6-5 and TRBJ1-5; 7 nucleotides match TRBD1. V trimming: 6 bases; J trimming: 2 bases; junction bases outside the gene matches: 10. Germline V gene sequence: CDR1 MNHEY, CDR2 SVGAGI. This CDR3 has 16 residues.

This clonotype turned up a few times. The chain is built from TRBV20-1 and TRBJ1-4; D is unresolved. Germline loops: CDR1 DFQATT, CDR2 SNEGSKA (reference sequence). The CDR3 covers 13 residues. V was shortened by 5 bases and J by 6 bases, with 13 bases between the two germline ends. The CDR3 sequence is CSARGGTYEKLFF. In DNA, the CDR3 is TGCAGTGCTCGCGGCGGTACTTATGAAAAACTGTTTTTT.

CDR3 residues: CASSLDSINTEAFF. For the CDR3, the DNA is TGCGCCAGCAGCTTGGACAGTATAAACACTGAAGCTTTCTTT. The chain uses TRBV5-1 and TRBJ1-1; D remains ambiguous. The germline CDR1 and CDR2 sequences are SGHRS and YFSETQ. The CDR3 runs 14 residues. V was clipped by 0 bases and J by 2 bases, with 8 bases between them. The variable domain in full, completed from reference TRBV5-1 and TRBJ1-1, reads KAGVTQTPRYLIKTRGQQVTLSCSPISGHRSVSWYQQTPGQGLQFLFEYFSETQRNKGNFPGRFSGRQFSNSRSEMNVSTLELGDSALYLCASSLDSINTEAFFGQGTRLTVV.

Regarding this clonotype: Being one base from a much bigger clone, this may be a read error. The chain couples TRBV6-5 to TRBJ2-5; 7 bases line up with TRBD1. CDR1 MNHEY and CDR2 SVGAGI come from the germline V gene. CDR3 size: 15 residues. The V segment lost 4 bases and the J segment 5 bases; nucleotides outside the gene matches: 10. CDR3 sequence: CASSSTYGQEETQYF. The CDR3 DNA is TGTGCCAGCAGTTCCACCTATGGACAGGAGGAGACCCAGTACTTC.

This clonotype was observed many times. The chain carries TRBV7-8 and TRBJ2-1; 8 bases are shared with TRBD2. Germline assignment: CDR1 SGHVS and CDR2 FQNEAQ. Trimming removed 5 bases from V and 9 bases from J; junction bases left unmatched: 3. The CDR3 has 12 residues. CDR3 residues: CASSKTSGEQFF. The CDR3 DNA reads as TGTGCCAGCAGCAAAACTAGCGGTGAGCAGTTCTTC.

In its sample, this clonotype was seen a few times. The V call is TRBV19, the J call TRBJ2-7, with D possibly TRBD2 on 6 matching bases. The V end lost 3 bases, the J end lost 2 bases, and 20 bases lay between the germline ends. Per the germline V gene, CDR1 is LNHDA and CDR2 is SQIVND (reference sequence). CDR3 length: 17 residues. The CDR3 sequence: CASSIAVGGGSAYEQYF. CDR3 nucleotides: TGTGCCAGTAGTATTGCGGTCGGGGGAGGATCTGCCTACGAGCAGTACTTC.

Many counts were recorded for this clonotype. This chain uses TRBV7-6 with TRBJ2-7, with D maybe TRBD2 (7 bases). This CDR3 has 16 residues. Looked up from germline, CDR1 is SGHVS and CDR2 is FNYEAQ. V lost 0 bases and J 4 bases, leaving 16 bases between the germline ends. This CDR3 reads CASSLASRGPAYEQYF. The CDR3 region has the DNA TGTGCCAGCAGCTTAGCGTCGCGGGGGCCTGCGTACGAGCAGTACTTC.

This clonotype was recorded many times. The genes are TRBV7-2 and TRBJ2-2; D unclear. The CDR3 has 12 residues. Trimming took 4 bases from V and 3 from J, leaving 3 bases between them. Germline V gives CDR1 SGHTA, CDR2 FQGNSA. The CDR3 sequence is CASSSYTGELFF. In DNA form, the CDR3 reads TGTGCCAGCAGCTCTTACACCGGGGAGCTGTTTTTT.

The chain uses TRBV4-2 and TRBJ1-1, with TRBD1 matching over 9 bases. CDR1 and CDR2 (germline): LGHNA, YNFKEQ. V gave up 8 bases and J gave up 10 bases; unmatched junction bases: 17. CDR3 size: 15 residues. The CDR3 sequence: CASGNRGPGDRIAFF. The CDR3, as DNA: TGTGCCAGCGGAAACAGGGGGCCCGGTGATCGTATAGCTTTCTTT.

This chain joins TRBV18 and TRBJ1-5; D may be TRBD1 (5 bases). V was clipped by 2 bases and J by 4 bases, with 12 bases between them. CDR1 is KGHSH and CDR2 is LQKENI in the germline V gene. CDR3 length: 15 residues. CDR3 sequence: CASSPARGVNQPQHF. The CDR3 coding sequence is TGTGCCAGCTCACCAGCTAGAGGGGTGAATCAGCCCCAGCATTTT.

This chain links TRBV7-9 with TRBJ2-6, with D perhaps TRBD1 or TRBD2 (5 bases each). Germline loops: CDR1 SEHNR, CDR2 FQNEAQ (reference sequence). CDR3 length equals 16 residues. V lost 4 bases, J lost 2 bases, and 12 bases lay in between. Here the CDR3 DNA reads TGTGCCAGCAGCTCCCAGGGAGTAGCTGGGGCCAACGTCCTGACTTTC. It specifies CASSSQGVAGANVLTF.

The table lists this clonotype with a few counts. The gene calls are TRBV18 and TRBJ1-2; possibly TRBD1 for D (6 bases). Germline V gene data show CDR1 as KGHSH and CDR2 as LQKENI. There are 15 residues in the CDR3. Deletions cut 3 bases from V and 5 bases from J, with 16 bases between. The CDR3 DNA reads TGTGCCAGCTCACCCCCCGACGGGGGCCGATATGGCTACACCTTC. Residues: CASSPPDGGRYGYTF.

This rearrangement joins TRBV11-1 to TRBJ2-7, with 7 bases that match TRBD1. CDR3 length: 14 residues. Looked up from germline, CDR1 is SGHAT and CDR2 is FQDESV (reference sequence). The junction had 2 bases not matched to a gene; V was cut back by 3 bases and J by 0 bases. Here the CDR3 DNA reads TGTGCCAGCAGCTTCGGGGACAGCTCCTACGAGCAGTACTTC. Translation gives CASSFGDSSYEQYF.

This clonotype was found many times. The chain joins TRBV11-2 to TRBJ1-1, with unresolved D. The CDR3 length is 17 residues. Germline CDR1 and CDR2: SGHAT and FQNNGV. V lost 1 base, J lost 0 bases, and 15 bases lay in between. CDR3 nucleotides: TGTGCCAGCAGCTTAGGTGTTTTGCGGGATATGAACACTGAAGCTTTCTTT. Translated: CASSLGVLRDMNTEAFF.

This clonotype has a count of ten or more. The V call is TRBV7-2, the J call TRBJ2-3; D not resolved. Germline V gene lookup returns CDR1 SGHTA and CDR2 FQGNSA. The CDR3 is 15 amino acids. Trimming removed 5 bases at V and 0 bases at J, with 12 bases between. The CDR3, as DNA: TGTGCCAGCAGCCGGACGGTGACTAGCACAGATACGCAGTATTTT. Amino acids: CASSRTVTSTDTQYF.

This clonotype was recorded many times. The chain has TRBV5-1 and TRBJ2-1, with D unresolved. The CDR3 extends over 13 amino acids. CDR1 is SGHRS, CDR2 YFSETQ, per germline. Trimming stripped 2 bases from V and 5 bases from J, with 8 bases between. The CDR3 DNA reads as TGCGCCAGCAGCTTAAACAGTAACAATGAGCAGTTCTTC. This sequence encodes CASSLNSNNEQFF.

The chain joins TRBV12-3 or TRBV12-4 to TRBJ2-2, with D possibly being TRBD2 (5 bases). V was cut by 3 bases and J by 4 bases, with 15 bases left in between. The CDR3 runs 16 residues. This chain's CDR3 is CASSFAALAGTGELFF. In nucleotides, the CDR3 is TGTGCCAGCAGTTTCGCCGCGCTAGCTGGCACCGGGGAGCTGTTTTTT.

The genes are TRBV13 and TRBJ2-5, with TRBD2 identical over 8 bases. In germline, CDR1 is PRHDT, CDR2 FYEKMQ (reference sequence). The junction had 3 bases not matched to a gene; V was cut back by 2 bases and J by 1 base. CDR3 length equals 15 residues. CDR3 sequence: CASSLLSGGQETQYF. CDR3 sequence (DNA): TGTGCCAGCAGCTTACTGAGCGGGGGCCAAGAGACCCAGTACTTC.

Here the CDR3 DNA reads TGTGCCAGTAGGCAGGGGCTAAATTCACCCCTCCACTTT. This sequence encodes CASRQGLNSPLHF. V usage is TRBV19 and J usage is TRBJ1-6; possible D gene TRBD1, 6 bases. Trimming stripped 6 bases from V and 7 bases from J, with 10 bases between. This CDR3 is 13 amino acids long. Per germline, CDR1 LNHDA and CDR2 SQIVND (reference sequence).

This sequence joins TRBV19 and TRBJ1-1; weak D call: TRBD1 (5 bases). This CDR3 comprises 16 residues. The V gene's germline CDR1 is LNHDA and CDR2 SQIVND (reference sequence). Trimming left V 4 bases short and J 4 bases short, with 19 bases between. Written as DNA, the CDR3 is TGTGCCAGTAGTAGAAGGGCCCCGAAGGGGTTCACTGAAGCTTTCTTT. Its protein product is CASSRRAPKGFTEAFF.

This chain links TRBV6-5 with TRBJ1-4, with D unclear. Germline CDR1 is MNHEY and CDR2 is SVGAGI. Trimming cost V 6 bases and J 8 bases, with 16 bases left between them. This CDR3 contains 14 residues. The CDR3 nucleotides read TGTGCCAGCAGAGCGGATTTCGGAAGGGAAAAACTGTTTTTT. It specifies CASRADFGREKLFF.

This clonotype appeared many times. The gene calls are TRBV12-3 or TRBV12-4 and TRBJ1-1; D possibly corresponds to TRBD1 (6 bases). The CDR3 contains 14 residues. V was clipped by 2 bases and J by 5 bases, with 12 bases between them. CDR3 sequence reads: CASSLQGYGTEAFF. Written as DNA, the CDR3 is TGTGCCAGCAGTTTACAGGGGTATGGTACTGAAGCTTTCTTT.